A single T cell receptor beta chain is shown here with its context. No cognate antigen has been identified for it. No per-base quality is available; no much larger clone lies one base away. In the ViraFEST assay, PBMC were stimulated with viral peptide pools, and TCR sequencing was then used to find antigen-specific CD4+ T cell clonotypes based on their expansion. After less than eleven days of culture, CD4+ T cells were isolated with the EasySep CD4+ T cell isolation kit. Negative nucleocapsid antibody results before and after vaccination confirmed that the healthy vaccine recipients had no prior SARS-CoV-2 infection. Two million PBMC per well were cultured in IMDM with around 5% human AB serum, 8 to 10 IU/ml IL-2 and gentamicin, plus 10 ug/ml peptides. On days 3 and 7, half of the culture medium was replaced with fresh IL-2-containing medium. Unless noted otherwise, every peptide stimulation condition was grown in triplicate wells. PBMC were separated from whole blood using Ficoll-Paque Plus gradient centrifugation and were then either cryopreserved at -140C or used fresh. The spike proteins of SARS-CoV-2 and of the common cold coronaviruses HCoV-NL63, HCoV-OC43 and HCoV-229E were spanned by overlapping peptide pools. The QIAamp micro DNA kit was used to extract genomic DNA from the cultured CD4+ T cells.

CDR1 and CDR2, per the germline V gene (reference sequence), are MNHEY and SMNVEV. The V end gives up 4 bases and the J end 10 bases, leaving 9 bases in the junction not matched to a gene. The CDR3 goes from the cysteine to the phenylalanine over 16 residues. Only the CDR3 DNA stays, 48 bases, in frame from base 1. This entry comes from a study of vaccination effects on CD4 cells after COVID-19 (dated by TCRdb to 2022 to 2024). Looking at the study overall: Participants received two doses of either the BNT162b2 or the mRNA-1273 mRNA SARS-CoV-2 vaccine. In both COVID-19 convalescent patients and infection-naive vaccine recipients, the study compared SARS-CoV-2 spike-specific CD4+ TCR repertoires from before mRNA vaccination with those from after it. Altogether, roughly 10 COVID-19 convalescent patients and a few SARS-CoV-2-naive healthy vaccine recipients made up the full study. In the study, cultures from other donors were sequenced using the Oncomine TCR Beta short-read assay on an Illumina iSeq 100. What the authors observed across the whole study: The study was limited by a small number of convalescent patients, and early post-infection timepoints were lacking. Clones induced by infection and clones induced by vaccination both contracted markedly at late timepoints after vaccination, which fits with T cell responses waning over time. Among healthy vaccine recipients, nearly all vaccine-induced clones were SARS-CoV-2 mono-reactive, and just 1 of 255 was cross-reactive with common cold coronaviruses.

Preparation of the library involved the immunoSEQ multiplex PCR assay. DNA from the CD4+ T cells that had been cultured and isolated underwent TCR beta CDR3 sequencing. The authors' analysis ran thus. Non-productive TCR sequences were removed and reads were trimmed to the CDR3 region, keeping CDR3s of at least 7 amino acids. Antigen-specific clonotypes were identified with the MANAFEST web app by comparing expansion in peptide wells against reference cultures. To be called positive, a clone needed expansion at FDR<0.05 compared with the reference and with all other wells, an odds ratio greater than 5, and a frequency greater than 0.1% in two replicate wells. Clonotypes significantly expanded in SARS-CoV-2 spike wells and in at least one common cold coronavirus spike condition were defined as cross-reactive. Levenshtein distance calculated with the stringdist R package was used to assess CDR3 similarity, and unrooted trees were constructed with ape in R 3.6.1. Entries here come from immuneACCESS through TCRdb and include only in-frame sequences with V and J called. Some clones fail to appear in such tables; in the studies checked, an unresolved V gene covers under half of the shortfall, and the cause of the remainder is unknown. V and J calls and clone size are as listed in that table; D and trimming were resolved from the DNA. This sample is represented by about 79,000 clones; about 74% of them were singletons. The top ten constitute 1.5% to 2% of the sample.

Recombination connected TRBV27 to TRBJ1-6; TRBD1 agrees with 11 junctional bases. The sequenced sample was CD4+ T cells from PBMCs cultured with HCoV-229E spike peptides, obtained before COVID-19 vaccination. In light of the paper, this sample's cell subset or site label describes: HCoV-229E spike overlapping peptide pool stimulation. This clonotype originated in a human donor who received a COVID-19 vaccine. The CDR3 corresponds to CASSSYLGTGGSPLHF. The DNA sequence is given as TGTGCCAGCAGTTCCTACTTAGGGACAGGGGGGTCACCCCTCCACTTT.